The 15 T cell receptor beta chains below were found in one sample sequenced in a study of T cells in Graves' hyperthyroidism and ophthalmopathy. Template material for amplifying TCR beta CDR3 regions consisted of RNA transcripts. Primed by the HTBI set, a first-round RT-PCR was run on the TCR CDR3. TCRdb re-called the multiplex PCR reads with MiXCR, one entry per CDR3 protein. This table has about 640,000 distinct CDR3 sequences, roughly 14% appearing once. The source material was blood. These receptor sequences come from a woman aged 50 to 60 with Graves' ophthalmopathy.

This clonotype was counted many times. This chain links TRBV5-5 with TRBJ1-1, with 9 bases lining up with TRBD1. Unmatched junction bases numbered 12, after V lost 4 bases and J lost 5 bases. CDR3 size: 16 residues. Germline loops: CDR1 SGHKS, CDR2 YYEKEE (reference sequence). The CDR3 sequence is CASSPQRDRVGTEAFF. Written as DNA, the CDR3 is TGTGCCAGCAGCCCTCAAAGGGACAGGGTCGGGACTGAAGCTTTCTTT.

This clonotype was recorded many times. CDR3 in DNA: TGTGCCAGCAGTTTTTTAGGGGGAGAGACCCAGTACTTC. This translates into CASSFLGGETQYF. This chain joins TRBV27 and TRBJ2-5, with D perhaps matching TRBD1 (6 bases). The CDR3 runs to 13 residues. From germline, CDR1 is MNHEY and CDR2 SMNVEV (reference sequence). The V and J ends lost 3 bases and 4 bases respectively, with 9 bases between them.

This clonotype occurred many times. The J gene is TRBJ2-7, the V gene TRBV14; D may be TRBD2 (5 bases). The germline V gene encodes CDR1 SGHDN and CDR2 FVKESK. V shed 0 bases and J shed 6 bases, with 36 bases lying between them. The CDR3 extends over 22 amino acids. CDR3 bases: TGTGCCAGCAGCCAAGACCCCCTGGGCGGAGAGGGCCCGGAGGAGAAGGTCTGCGAGCAGTACTTC. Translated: CASSQDPLGGEGPEEKVCEQYF.

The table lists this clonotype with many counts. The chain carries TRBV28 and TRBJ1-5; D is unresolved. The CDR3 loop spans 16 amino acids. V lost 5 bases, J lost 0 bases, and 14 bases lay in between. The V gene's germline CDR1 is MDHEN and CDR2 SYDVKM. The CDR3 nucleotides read TGTGCCAGCAGTCTTTTGAGGTCGCTTAGCAATCAGCCCCAGCATTTT. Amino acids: CASSLLRSLSNQPQHF.

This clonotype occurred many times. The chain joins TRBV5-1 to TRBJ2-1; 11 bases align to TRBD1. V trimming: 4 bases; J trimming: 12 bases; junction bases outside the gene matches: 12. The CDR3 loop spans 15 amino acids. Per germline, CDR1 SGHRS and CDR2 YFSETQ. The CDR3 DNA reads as TGCGCCAGCAGCCCCGGGGACAGGGGGGTTTCAGGGCAGTTCTTC. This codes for CASSPGDRGVSGQFF.

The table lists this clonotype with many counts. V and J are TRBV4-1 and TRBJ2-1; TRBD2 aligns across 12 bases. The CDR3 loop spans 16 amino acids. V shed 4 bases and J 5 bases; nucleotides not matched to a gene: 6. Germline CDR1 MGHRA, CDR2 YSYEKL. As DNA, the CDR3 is TGCGCCAGCAGCCCCGGGAGGACTAGCGGGGACAATGAGCAGTTCTTC. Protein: CASSPGRTSGDNEQFF.

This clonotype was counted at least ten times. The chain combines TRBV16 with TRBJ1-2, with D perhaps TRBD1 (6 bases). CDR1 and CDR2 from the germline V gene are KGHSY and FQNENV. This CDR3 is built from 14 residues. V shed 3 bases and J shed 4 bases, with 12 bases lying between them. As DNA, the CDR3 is TGTGCCAGCAGCCACCAGACAGGATCCTATGGCTACACCTTC. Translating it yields CASSHQTGSYGYTF.

CDR3 in amino acids: CASAIISTDTQYF. In nucleotides, the CDR3 is TGTGCCAGCGCGATTATTAGCACAGATACGCAGTATTTT. The chain joins TRBV12-3 or TRBV12-4 to TRBJ2-3; no definite D call. The CDR3 extends over 13 amino acids. V gave up 8 bases and J gave up 0 bases, with 9 bases separating them.

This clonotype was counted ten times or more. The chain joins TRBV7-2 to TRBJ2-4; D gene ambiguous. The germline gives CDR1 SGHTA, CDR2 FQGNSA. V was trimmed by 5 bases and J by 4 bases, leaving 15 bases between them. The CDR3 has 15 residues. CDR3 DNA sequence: TGTGCCAGCAGCCCGAGAATACAGAGGAAAAACATTCAGTACTTC. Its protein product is CASSPRIQRKNIQYF.

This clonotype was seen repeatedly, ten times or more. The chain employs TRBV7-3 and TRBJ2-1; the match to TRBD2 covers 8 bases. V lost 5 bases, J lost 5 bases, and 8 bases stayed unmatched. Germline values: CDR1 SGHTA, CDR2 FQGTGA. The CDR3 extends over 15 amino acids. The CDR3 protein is CASSRTSLDNNEQFF. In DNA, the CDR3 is TGTGCCAGCAGCCGGACTAGCTTGGACAACAATGAGCAGTTCTTC.

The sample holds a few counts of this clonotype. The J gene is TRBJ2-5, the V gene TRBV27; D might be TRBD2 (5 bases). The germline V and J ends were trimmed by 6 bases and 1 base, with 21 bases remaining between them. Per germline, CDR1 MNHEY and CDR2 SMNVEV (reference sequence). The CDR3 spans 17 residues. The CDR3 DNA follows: TGTGCCAGCAGACCACTAGGCCCTAGGCCGGGCCAAGAGACCCAGTACTTC. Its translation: CASRPLGPRPGQETQYF.

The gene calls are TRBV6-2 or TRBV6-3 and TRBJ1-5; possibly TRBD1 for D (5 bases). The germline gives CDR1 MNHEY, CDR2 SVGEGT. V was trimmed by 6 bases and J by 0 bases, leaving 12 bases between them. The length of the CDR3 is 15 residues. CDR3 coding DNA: TGTGCCAGCAGCCCCCGGGACTATAGCAATCAGCCCCAGCATTTT. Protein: CASSPRDYSNQPQHF.

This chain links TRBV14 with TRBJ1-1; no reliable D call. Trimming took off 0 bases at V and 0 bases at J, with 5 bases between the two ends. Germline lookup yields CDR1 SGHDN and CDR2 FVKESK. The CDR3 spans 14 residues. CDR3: CASSQEPLNTEAFF. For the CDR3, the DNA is TGTGCCAGCAGCCAAGAGCCCCTGAACACTGAAGCTTTCTTT. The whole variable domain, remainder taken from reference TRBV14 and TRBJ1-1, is EAGVTQFPSHSVIEKGQTVTLRCDPISGHDNLYWYRRVMGKEIKFLLHFVKESKQDESGMPNNRFLAERTGGTYSTLKVQPAELEDSGVYFCASSQEPLNTEAFFGQGTRLTVV.

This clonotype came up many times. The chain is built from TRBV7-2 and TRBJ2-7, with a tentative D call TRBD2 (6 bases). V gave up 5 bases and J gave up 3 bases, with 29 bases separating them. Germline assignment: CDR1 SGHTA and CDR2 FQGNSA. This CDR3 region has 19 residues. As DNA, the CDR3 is TGTGCCAGCAGCCCCCCCCCCGCCTCGTCCTGGGGGGTCCTCTACGAGCAGTACTTC. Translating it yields CASSPPPASSWGVLYEQYF.

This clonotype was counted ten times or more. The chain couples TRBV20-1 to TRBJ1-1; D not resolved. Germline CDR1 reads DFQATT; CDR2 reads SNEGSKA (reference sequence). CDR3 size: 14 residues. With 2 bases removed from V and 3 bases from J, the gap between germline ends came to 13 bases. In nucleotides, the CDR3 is TGCAGTGCTAGAAGCCCTGAGCAGTACACTGAAGCTTTCTTT. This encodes CSARSPEQYTEAFF.